The rows below give T cell receptor beta chains drawn from one sample of a study of cytomegalovirus exposure and HLA in healthy donors. The method was immunoSEQ multiplex PCR; TCRdb's version includes in-frame clones alone and lacks a portion of them. The table has approximately 260,000 clones, 86% seen once. Sequenced material: PBMCs. These receptors originate from a woman aged 30 to 39 in good health and CMV-seropositive. Both conserved end residues are part of each CDR3. The D gene is left open where the match is weak. Size values are once, few and many counts, or a class for expanded clones, and some rows have none.

TRBV27	TRBJ1-4	TRBD1	NA	TGTGCCAGCAACCCGACAGGGGGCGATGAAAAACTGTTTTTT	CASNPTGGDEKLFF
TRBV7-2	TRBJ2-1	TRBD2	NA	TGTGCCAGCAGCTTACTAGCGGGAGCCCCCAATGAGCAGTTCTTC	CASSLLAGAPNEQFF
TRBV9	TRBJ2-5	TRBD2	NA	TGTGCCAGCAGCCAAGGGACTAGAGAGACCCAGTACTTC	CASSQGTRETQYF
TRBV27	TRBJ1-2	NA	few	TGTGCCAGCAGTTCGCGGAGGGTGGGCTATGGCTACACCTTC	CASSSRRVGYGYTF
TRBV2	TRBJ2-6	NA	NA	TGTGCCAGCAGTGACATTCCTGGGGCCAACGTCCTGACTTTC	CASSDIPGANVLTF
TRBV6-6	TRBJ2-1	TRBD2	NA	TGTGCCAGCAGTTTAGCGGGGGTTTACAATGAGCAGTTCTTC	CASSLAGVYNEQFF
TRBV19	TRBJ2-7	TRBD2	once	TGTGCCAGTACCGCCGGGACTAGCAGCTCCTACGAGCAGTACTTC	CASTAGTSSSYEQYF
TRBV11-2	TRBJ2-1	TRBD2	NA	TGTGCCAGCAGCCCGCTGGGACTAGCGAACTACAATGAGCAGTTCTTC	CASSPLGLANYNEQFF
TRBV28	TRBJ1-2	NA	few	TGTGCCAGCAGTTTTACAACTATAATTAGTGGCTACACCTTC	CASSFTTIISGYTF
TRBV30	TRBJ2-7	TRBD2	few	TGTGCCTGGAGCAAAGGGACTAGCGGGACCAACGCACCCTACGAGCAGTACTTC	CAWSKGTSGTNAPYEQYF
TRBV4-1	TRBJ2-1	TRBD2	once	TGCGCCAGCAGCCAAGTCTCCGGGGCTAGCGGCTACAATGAGCAGTTCTTC	CASSQVSGASGYNEQFF
TRBV11-2	TRBJ2-5	TRBD2	NA	TGTGCCAGCAGCTTCCTACCGCGGGAGAGGGGCGAGACCCAGTACTTC	CASSFLPRERGETQYF
TRBV5-1	TRBJ2-7	NA	NA	TGCGCCAGCAGCCTGCCAGGAAGTGCAGAAGAGCAGTACTTC	CASSLPGSAEEQYF
TRBV5-1	TRBJ2-3	TRBD1	NA	TGCGCCAGCAGCTTGGGGGACAGGGGCACAGATACGCAGTATTTT	CASSLGDRGTDTQYF
TRBV7-7	TRBJ2-5	NA	NA	TGTGCCAGCAGCCGAACTACCACCCAAGAGACCCAGTACTTC	CASSRTTTQETQYF
TRBV7-9	TRBJ1-2	NA	NA	TGTGCCAGCAGCTTAGCCACCGACAGACCTCCTAACTATGGCTACACCTTC	CASSLATDRPPNYGYTF
TRBV6-6	TRBJ1-3	NA	NA	TGTGCCAGCAGTTACAGGCCTAGCTCTGGAAACACCATATATTTT	CASSYRPSSGNTIYF
TRBV27	TRBJ2-3	NA	NA	TGTGCCAGCAGAACTGCTGGCGGCCAGGATACGCAGTATTTT	CASRTAGGQDTQYF
TRBV7-2	TRBJ1-4	NA	NA	TGTGCCAGCAGCTTTGCGGGGTTTAATGAAAAACTGTTTTTT	CASSFAGFNEKLFF
TRBV11-2	TRBJ2-1	NA	NA	TGTGCCAGCAGTTCCCCCCACAGCGGAACCCAGACCTACAATGAGCAGTTCTTC	CASSSPHSGTQTYNEQFF
TRBV19	TRBJ2-2	TRBD1	once	TGTGCCAGTACCCCCTGGACAGGGAAGACCGGGGAGCTGTTTTTT	CASTPWTGKTGELFF
TRBV10-2	TRBJ2-7	TRBD2	few	TGCGCCAGCAGTGAGACCGGACTAGCATACGAGCAGTACTTC	CASSETGLAYEQYF
TRBV4-1	TRBJ2-1	NA	NA	TGCGCCAGCAGCCCTCTGGGAGGCGATGAGCAGTTCTTC	CASSPLGGDEQFF
TRBV7-3	TRBJ2-3	NA	NA	TGTGCCAGCAGCTTCGACGGGAGATCGACAGATACGCAGTATTTT	CASSFDGRSTDTQYF
TRBV4-2	TRBJ2-1	NA	NA	TGTGCCAGCAGCCAAGGTTTGGTCCTCGAGGGGGGGGATGAGCAGTTCTTC	CASSQGLVLEGGDEQFF
TRBV2	TRBJ1-1	TRBD1	NA	TGTGCCAGCAGTGATGTCAGGGGGACTGAAGCTTTCTTT	CASSDVRGTEAFF
TRBV5-1	TRBJ2-5	TRBD1	NA	TGCGCCAGCAGCTCGACAGGGGCCGGAGAGACCCAGTACTTC	CASSSTGAGETQYF
TRBV27	TRBJ2-7	TRBD1	NA	TGTGCCAGCAGCCCGACAGGGGGAACCTACGAGCAGTACTTC	CASSPTGGTYEQYF
TRBV11-2	TRBJ2-7	NA	NA	TGTGCCAGCAGCCCACCCCCGGGAGCGGTGTACGAGCAGTACTTC	CASSPPPGAVYEQYF
TRBV27	TRBJ1-1	NA	NA	TGTGCCAGCAGCAAGCGGGACATGAACACTGAAGCTTTCTTT	CASSKRDMNTEAFF
TRBV4-1	TRBJ1-5	NA	NA	TGCGCCAGCAGCCTAGCCCGGGATGTCCATCAGCCCCAGCATTTT	CASSLARDVHQPQHF
TRBV2	TRBJ2-7	TRBD2	NA	TGTGCCAGCTGCGGGAGGAGCTCCTACGAGCAGTACTTC	CASCGRSSYEQYF
TRBV10-3	TRBJ2-7	NA	NA	TGTGCCATCAGTGAGTCTTCTAGTGGCGTCAGCTCCTACGAGCAGTACTTC	CAISESSSGVSSYEQYF
TRBV12-2	TRBJ1-5	NA	NA	TGTGCAAGTCGCTTAGCTGCCAGGGCGGATGGCAATCAGCCCCAGCATTTT	CASRLAARADGNQPQHF
TRBV15	TRBJ2-2	TRBD2	NA	TGTGCCACCAGCAGCCCTTGGGGGAAGGGACTAGCGGGAGGAAACACCGGGGAGCTGTTTTTT	CATSSPWGKGLAGGNTGELFF
TRBV6-1	TRBJ1-1	TRBD1	once	TGTGCCAGCAGTGACACAGGGGGCAGGGGTTCGACTTCTGAAGCTTTCTTT	CASSDTGGRGSTSEAFF
TRBV4-1	TRBJ2-3	TRBD2	NA	TGCGCCAGCAGCCAATCAGTGTCTAGCGGCGAACACTTCACAGATACGCAGTATTTT	CASSQSVSSGEHFTDTQYF
TRBV5-1	TRBJ1-1	NA	NA	TGCGCCAGCAGCGAGCCCAACACTGAAGCTTTCTTT	CASSEPNTEAFF
TRBV13	TRBJ2-7	TRBD2	NA	TGTGCCAGCAGCTTTACAGCGGGAGCTGGCTACGAGCAGTACTTC	CASSFTAGAGYEQYF
TRBV2	TRBJ2-1	TRBD1	NA	TGTGCCAGCAGAGGGACAGGGTACAATGAGCAGTTCTTC	CASRGTGYNEQFF
TRBV6-5	TRBJ1-1	NA	NA	TGTGCCAGCAGTTACTCTACAGGGACGAACACTGAAGCTTTCTTT	CASSYSTGTNTEAFF
TRBV7-8	TRBJ1-2	TRBD1	NA	TGTGCCAGCGCCCGGACAGGGGGCAACTATGGCTACACCTTC	CASARTGGNYGYTF
TRBV18	TRBJ2-7	TRBD1	NA	TGTGCCAGCTCAGCACCCACCGGGACAGCGTCCTACGAGCAGTACTTC	CASSAPTGTASYEQYF
TRBV11-2	TRBJ2-1	NA	NA	TGTGCCAGCAGCTTCCAAGGCGGAAGATTATCGAATGAGCAGTTCTTC	CASSFQGGRLSNEQFF
TRBV5-1	TRBJ1-1	TRBD1	NA	TGCGCCAGCAGCCCCGGGACAGGCTCTGAAGCTTTCTTT	CASSPGTGSEAFF
TRBV5-5	TRBJ1-2	TRBD1	once	TGTGCCAGCAGCTTGGTTAGCCGACAGGGGGAAGGCTACACCTTC	CASSLVSRQGEGYTF
TRBV6-5	TRBJ2-7	TRBD2	few	TGTGCCAGCAGTCGGACTAGCGGGATTTACGAGCAGTACTTC	CASSRTSGIYEQYF
TRBV4-2	TRBJ2-7	TRBD2	NA	TGTGCCAGCAGCCCTCTAGCGGGAGGACCCTACGAGCAGTACTTC	CASSPLAGGPYEQYF
TRBV5-1	TRBJ1-1	NA	once	TGCGCCAGCAGCTTGATCGGGAAGCTTATGAACACTGAAGCTTTCTTT	CASSLIGKLMNTEAFF
TRBV19	TRBJ1-2	TRBD1	NA	TGTGCCAGTACCACCGGGACAGGGGACTACGGCTACACCTTC	CASTTGTGDYGYTF
TRBV13	TRBJ1-2	NA	once	TGTGCCAGCAGCCGCCTCCCGACTTATGGCTACACCTTC	CASSRLPTYGYTF
TRBV27	TRBJ2-4	NA	NA	TGTGCCAGCAGCCCGAACGCCGGGACACCTAAAAACATTCAGTACTTC	CASSPNAGTPKNIQYF
TRBV18	TRBJ2-3	TRBD2	NA	TGTGCCAGCTCACCCGGGACTAGCGGGGCTAGCACAGATACGCAGTATTTT	CASSPGTSGASTDTQYF